These 28 T cell receptor beta chains originate from one sample sequenced in a study of T cell repertoires in cytomegalovirus infection. TCRdb processed the reads anew with MiXCR; each CDR3 protein has one entry. The repertoire has about 480,000 distinct CDR3 sequences, around 35% of them found once; the top ten carry roughly 15%. No antigens are known for them. This specimen consisted of cultured PBMCs, obtained from culture after CMV antigen stimulation. These receptors all stem from a human donor in good health (CMV status not recorded). Some clones in this sample may be carry-over from other donors' samples.

This sequence joins TRBV7-9 and TRBJ2-1; perhaps TRBD2 as D (6 bases). The germline V gene has CDR1 SEHNR and CDR2 FQNEAQ (reference sequence). The CDR3 is 13 residues long. Between the trimmed V and J ends, which lost 3 bases and 10 bases, there was a span of 13 bases. The DNA for the CDR3 is TGTGCCAGCAGCTTGGCGGGAATGGGGGAGCAGTTCTTC. Protein sequence: CASSLAGMGEQFF.

J is TRBJ2-7 and V is TRBV5-6; D unclear. This CDR3 comprises 16 residues. Trimming removed 4 bases from V and 0 bases from J, with 17 bases in between. Germline CDR1 SGHDT, CDR2 YYEEEE. CDR3 sequence reads: CASSLSVGMSSYEQYV. CDR3 nucleotide sequence: TGTGCCAGCAGCCTGTCGGTGGGGATGAGCTCCTACGAGCAGTACGTC.

The chain links TRBV12-3 or TRBV12-4 to TRBJ2-7, with D tentatively TRBD1 or TRBD2 (5 bases each). V was clipped by 4 bases and J by 9 bases, with 13 bases between them. There are 12 residues in the CDR3. The CDR3 sequence: CASSSGDVRQYF. The CDR3 bases are TGTGCCAGCAGTTCCGGGGACGTCCGGCAGTACTTC.

The V and J genes are TRBV6-6 and TRBJ2-2; 10 bases match TRBD2. CDR3 length: 16 residues. V was clipped by 2 bases and J by 0 bases; unmatched bases: 0. Looked up from germline, CDR1 is MNHNY and CDR2 is SVGAGI (reference sequence). CDR3 amino acids: CASSYLAGANTGELFF. DNA of the CDR3: TGTGCCAGCAGTTACCTAGCGGGAGCGAACACCGGGGAGCTGTTTTTT.

The table lists this clonotype with a few counts. The rearrangement links TRBV12-3 or TRBV12-4 to TRBJ2-5, with D unclear. The CDR3 runs to 14 residues. Trimming removed 5 bases from V and 1 base from J, with 11 bases in between. In DNA, the CDR3 is TGTGCCAGCAGTGTCAGGTCCCTCCAAGAGACCCAGTACTTC. Amino acid sequence: CASSVRSLQETQYF.

This clonotype was observed a few times. This sequence joins TRBV10-3 and TRBJ2-3, with D hard to call. CDR3 size: 14 residues. Per germline, CDR1 ENHRY and CDR2 SYGVKD. V was shortened by 3 bases and J by 2 bases, with 9 bases between the two germline ends. This CDR3 is CAISDSRSTDTQYF. Here the CDR3 DNA reads TGTGCCATCAGTGACTCGCGGTCCACAGATACGCAGTATTTT.

This clonotype was detected only a few times. This rearrangement joins TRBV6-6 to TRBJ2-3; D unclear. Trimming shortened V by 10 bases and J by 1 base, and 24 bases separated the two germline ends. From germline, CDR1 is MNHNY and CDR2 SVGAGI (reference sequence). CDR3 length equals 17 residues. For the CDR3, the DNA is TGTGCCACCTCCCAAGTACATGGAAACCGCCGCACAGATACGCAGTATTTT. Encoded protein: CATSQVHGNRRTDTQYF.

This clonotype was observed once. The V call is TRBV3-1, the J call TRBJ2-6, with 7 bases lining up with TRBD2. The CDR3 contains 16 residues. The germline gives CDR1 LGHDT, CDR2 YNNKEL (reference sequence). The V and J ends lost 0 bases and 3 bases, in that order; junction bases with no gene match: 2. This chain's CDR3 is CASSQDRGVGANVLTF. The DNA of the CDR3 is TGTGCCAGCAGCCAAGATCGGGGGGTTGGGGCCAACGTCCTGACTTTC.

This clonotype appeared a few times. The V and J genes are TRBV20-1 and TRBJ2-3; D uncertain. The ends were cut back, 4 bases at V and 4 bases at J, with 9 bases in the middle. This CDR3 has 12 amino acids. Per germline, CDR1 DFQATT and CDR2 SNEGSKA (reference sequence). In nucleotides, the CDR3 is TGCAGTGCTACCGACGGCCCAGATACGCAGTATTTT. Encoded protein: CSATDGPDTQYF.

This clonotype was counted at least ten times. The chain recombines TRBV28 with TRBJ2-3; 11 positions agree with TRBD2. CDR1 MDHEN and CDR2 SYDVKM come from the germline V gene. The V segment lost 5 bases and the J segment 1 base; nucleotides outside the gene matches: 5. CDR3 length: 16 amino acids. Written as DNA, the CDR3 is TGTGCCAGCAGTACTCTAGCGGGAGGAGGCACAGATACGCAGTATTTT. Its translation: CASSTLAGGGTDTQYF.

This clonotype was seen many times. The chain employs TRBV7-8 and TRBJ2-3; D assignment may be TRBD1 or TRBD2 (5 bases each). The V gene's germline CDR1 is SGHVS and CDR2 FQNEAQ. The CDR3 length is 18 residues. V lost 1 base to trimming and J lost 3 bases, with 20 bases between them. The CDR3 DNA sequence: TGTGCCAGCAGCTTAGTAACTAGGGGCTTTGGGCGTACAGATACGCAGTATTTT. This translates into CASSLVTRGFGRTDTQYF.

The chain joins TRBV7-9 to TRBJ1-1, with a weak D call TRBD1 (6 bases). CDR1 is SEHNR, CDR2 FQNEAQ, per germline (reference sequence). V was trimmed by 1 base and J by 3 bases, leaving 9 bases between them. The CDR3 is 14 amino acids. CDR3 sequence: CASSLGQADTEAFF. As DNA, the CDR3 is TGTGCCAGCAGCTTAGGACAGGCCGACACTGAAGCTTTCTTT.

The gene calls are TRBV10-3 and TRBJ1-5, with no clear D. The CDR3 contains 14 residues. V was trimmed by 2 bases and J by 4 bases, leaving 9 bases between them. Germline V gives CDR1 ENHRY, CDR2 SYGVKD. The CDR3 DNA reads TGTGCCATCAGTGAGATGACAACGAATCAGCCCCAGCATTTT. Its translation is CAISEMTTNQPQHF.

The table lists this clonotype with a few counts. V gene TRBV5-5 combines with J gene TRBJ1-5; 8 bases align to TRBD1. J lost 3 bases, V lost 0 bases, and 5 bases had no gene match. The CDR3 runs 16 residues. Looked up from germline, CDR1 is SGHKS and CDR2 is YYEKEE (reference sequence). The CDR3 sequence is CASSLDLDRDNQPQHF. For the CDR3, the DNA is TGTGCCAGCAGCTTGGATTTGGACAGGGACAATCAGCCCCAGCATTTT.

The sample holds a few counts of this clonotype. The chain couples TRBV10-3 to TRBJ2-1; no firm D call. Looked up from germline, CDR1 is ENHRY and CDR2 is SYGVKD. The CDR3 is 14 residues long. The germline V and J ends were trimmed by 0 bases and 9 bases, with 12 bases remaining between them. The CDR3 DNA reads TGTGCCATCAGTGAGTCTATCGGCTCCGGTGAGCAGTTCTTC. Its translation is CAISESIGSGEQFF.

This clonotype was found many times. V usage is TRBV7-8 and J usage is TRBJ2-3; D may be TRBD1 or TRBD2 (5 bases each). The CDR3 contains 14 residues. Trimming removed 5 bases at V and 2 bases at J, with 11 bases between. In germline, CDR1 is SGHVS, CDR2 FQNEAQ. This CDR3 reads CASSPRDPTDTQYF. CDR3 bases: TGTGCCAGCAGCCCACGGGACCCCACAGATACGCAGTATTTT.

This clonotype has a count of ten or more. The rearrangement uses TRBV20-1 and TRBJ2-1; TRBD2 might be the D (6 bases). The V gene's germline CDR1 is DFQATT and CDR2 SNEGSKA (reference sequence). The CDR3 is 15 amino acids. Between the trimmed V and J ends, which lost 8 bases and 9 bases, there was a span of 26 bases. CDR3 DNA: TGCAGTCCAGTATCCCCGGGACCTGGGGGGAGTGAGCAGTTCTTC. This translates into CSPVSPGPGGSEQFF.

This clonotype came up a few times. The chain couples TRBV4-1 to TRBJ1-4; no reliable D call. V lost 1 base and J lost 11, with 20 bases in between. The CDR3 is 16 residues long. Germline CDR1 is MGHRA and CDR2 is YSYEKL. The CDR3 DNA follows: TGCGCCAGCAGCCAAGTTAGTGCAGCGGGGAAGAATAAACTGTTTTTT. Translating gives CASSQVSAAGKNKLFF.

The chain joins TRBV9 to TRBJ1-3; TRBD1 agrees at 7 bases. This CDR3 is built from 14 residues. Germline CDR1 reads SGDLS; CDR2 reads YYNGEE. Trimming at V came to 5 bases and at J to 6 bases, leaving 8 bases not matched to a gene. CDR3 sequence reads: CASRATGEENTIYF. CDR3 coding DNA: TGTGCCAGCAGAGCAACAGGGGAGGAAAACACCATATATTTT. The full variable domain, with the rest looked up from reference TRBV9 and TRBJ1-3, is DSGVTQTPKHLITATGQRVTLRCSPRSGDLSVYWYQQSLDQGLQFLIQYYNGEERAKGNILERFSAQQFPDLHSELNLSSLELGDSALYFCASRATGEENTIYFGEGSWLTVV.

This clonotype was seen only a few times. The gene calls are TRBV20-1 and TRBJ2-1; D remains ambiguous. Germline CDR1 DFQATT, CDR2 SNEGSKA (reference sequence). The length of the CDR3 is 13 residues. Trimming left V 0 bases short and J 4 bases short, with 7 bases between. CDR3 sequence: CSARDSLYNEQFF. CDR3 DNA: TGCAGTGCTAGAGATAGCCTTTACAATGAGCAGTTCTTC.

The chain combines TRBV14 with TRBJ2-5; 7 bases match TRBD2. The CDR3 totals 18 residues. CDR1 is SGHDN and CDR2 is FVKESK in the germline V gene. The J segment lost 1 base and the V segment lost 4 bases, leaving 15 bases of the junction unmatched. CDR3 protein: CASSPTRGRGALQETQYF. The CDR3 DNA reads as TGTGCCAGCAGCCCGACTCGGGGGAGGGGTGCCCTCCAAGAGACCCAGTACTTC.

V gene TRBV15 combines with J gene TRBJ2-5; D may be TRBD1 or TRBD2 (7 bases each). The CDR3 is 16 residues long. CDR1 and CDR2 from the germline V gene are LNHNV and YYDKDF (reference sequence). The germline V and J ends were trimmed by 3 bases and 2 bases, with 16 bases remaining between them. The CDR3 DNA sequence: TGTGCCACCAGCAGGACAGGGAGGGTAGATCAAGAGACCCAGTACTTC. This codes for CATSRTGRVDQETQYF.

The V gene is TRBV18, the J gene TRBJ2-3, with D possibly TRBD2 on 6 matching bases. From germline, CDR1 is KGHSH and CDR2 LQKENI. The CDR3 is made up of 17 amino acids. The V end was cut by 2 bases, the J end by 1 base, with 16 bases between. The CDR3 bases are TGTGCCAGCTCACCAGTAGGAGGGACTGTTCGCACAGATACGCAGTATTTT. This codes for CASSPVGGTVRTDTQYF.

This chain connects TRBV19 to TRBJ2-5, with D unclear. V dropped 4 bases and J dropped 1 base, with 10 bases sitting between them. CDR3 length: 14 amino acids. Germline loops: CDR1 LNHDA, CDR2 SQIVND (reference sequence). This CDR3 is CASSSLGLQETQYF. The DNA of the CDR3 is TGTGCCAGTAGTAGCCTCGGCCTCCAAGAGACCCAGTACTTC.

This clonotype showed up just a few times. This sequence joins TRBV6-5 and TRBJ2-3; 10 bases agree with TRBD2. The V gene's germline CDR1 is MNHEY and CDR2 SVGAGI. This CDR3 is built from 16 residues. Trimming at V came to 1 base and at J to 2 bases, leaving 3 bases not matched to a gene. In DNA form, the CDR3 reads TGTGCCAGCAGTTACTTGAGCGGGAGGGCCACAGATACGCAGTATTTT. The encoded protein is CASSYLSGRATDTQYF.

This clonotype turned up a few times. The chain recombines TRBV12-3 or TRBV12-4 with TRBJ1-4; D is possibly TRBD1 (5 bases). This CDR3 contains 14 residues. V was shortened by 3 bases and J by 8 bases, with 13 bases between the two germline ends. In DNA, the CDR3 is TGTGCCAGCAGTTTTTTTGGGGCAGGCGAAAAACTGTTTTTT. Its translation is CASSFFGAGEKLFF.

This clonotype came up a few times. The CDR3 coding sequence is TGTGCCAGCAACTATGCTAGGGGACTAGCCAAAAACATTCAGTACTTC. Its translation is CASNYARGLAKNIQYF. The chain recombines TRBV28 with TRBJ2-4; weak D call: TRBD2 (6 bases). CDR3 size: 16 residues. Trimming left V 7 bases short and J 0 bases short, with 16 bases between. CDR1 and CDR2 (germline): MDHEN, SYDVKM.

This clonotype was seen a few times. The chain employs TRBV6-2 or TRBV6-3 and TRBJ2-7, with 9 positions matching TRBD2. V shed 8 bases, J shed 4 bases, and the junction held 6 bases outside the gene matches. The CDR3 sequence is 13 residues long. The V gene's germline CDR1 is MNHEY and CDR2 SVGEGT. The DNA of the CDR3 is TGTGCCAGCGGTGGGACTAGCTTGTACGAGCAGTACGTC. Amino acid sequence: CASGGTSLYEQYV.